The rows below give T cell receptor beta chains drawn from one sample of a study of T cells in Graves' hyperthyroidism and ophthalmopathy. TCRdb passed the multiplex PCR reads through MiXCR, listing each CDR3 protein once. The sample yields under 350,000 distinct CDR3 sequences, around 20% seen once. The sequencing sample was made of blood. These receptors originate from a woman aged 45 to 65 with Graves' hyperthyroidism. CDR3s include the opening cysteine and the closing phenylalanine or tryptophan. A D gene is named only where the DNA matches it firmly. For some rows the clone size is stated as once, few or many, or as a class when expanded; others skip it.

v_gene	len	j_gene	abundance	d_gene	CDR3aa	CDR3nt
TRBV28	13	TRBJ1-2	-	-	CASSLDSAEGYTF	TGTGCCAGCAGCCTGGACTCTGCCGAAGGCTACACCTTC
TRBV6-2/TRBV6-3	15	TRBJ2-1	many	-	CASSYLGLRNNEQFF	TGTGCCAGCAGTTACCTCGGACTGAGGAACAATGAGCAGTTCTTC
TRBV12-3/TRBV12-4	13	TRBJ1-2	-	TRBD1	CASSPDRGHGYTF	TGTGCCAGCAGCCCCGACAGGGGACATGGCTACACCTTC
TRBV2	15	TRBJ2-1	-	TRBD2	CASSVASGRGNEQFF	TGTGCCAGCAGCGTAGCCAGCGGGAGGGGCAATGAGCAGTTCTTC
TRBV2	15	TRBJ1-1	many	TRBD1	CASSREGQGNTEAFF	TGTGCCAGCAGTCGGGAGGGACAGGGGAACACTGAAGCTTTCTTT
TRBV20-1	14	TRBJ1-6	many	-	CSGRRLRNNSPLHF	TGCAGTGGTAGGAGGTTGAGAAATAATTCACCCCTCCACTTT
TRBV27	15	TRBJ1-1	many	TRBD1	CASSLGTGGGDEAFF	TGTGCCAGCAGCCTAGGGACAGGGGGCGGTGATGAAGCTTTCTTT
TRBV12-3/TRBV12-4	12	TRBJ1-3	few	-	CASTWTANTIYF	TGTGCCAGCACATGGACCGCAAACACCATATATTTT
TRBV4-1	17	TRBJ2-7	-	-	CASSPRALLATLYEQYF	TGCGCCAGCAGCCCCCGAGCCTTGCTAGCGACTTTATACGAGCAGTACTTC
TRBV3-1	13	TRBJ2-3	many	-	CASSPRQAGTQYF	TGTGCCAGCAGCCCCCGACAGGCAGGCACGCAGTATTTT
TRBV7-2	18	TRBJ2-2	many	TRBD2	CASSRDALAGGGTGELFF	TGTGCCAGCAGCCGAGACGCCCTAGCGGGAGGCGGCACCGGGGAGCTGTTTTTT
TRBV29-1	14	TRBJ2-3	-	TRBD2	CSVPEGGVTDTQYF	TGCAGCGTCCCTGAGGGAGGGGTCACAGATACGCAGTATTTT
TRBV14	14	TRBJ2-5	-	-	CASSQGAHQETQYF	TGTGCCAGCAGCCAAGGGGCCCACCAAGAGACCCAGTACTTC
TRBV7-2	15	TRBJ2-1	many	-	CASSLTGSNYNEQFF	TGTGCCAGCAGTCTTACCGGGTCCAACTACAATGAGCAGTTCTTC
TRBV18	16	TRBJ2-7	few	TRBD1	CASSPPGQGATGEQYF	TGTGCCAGCTCACCACCGGGACAGGGGGCGACCGGCGAGCAGTACTTC
TRBV9	16	TRBJ2-7	few	-	CASSVAATAPTYEQYF	TGTGCCAGCAGCGTAGCCGCGACTGCGCCCACCTACGAGCAGTACTTC
TRBV5-1	15	TRBJ2-1	many	TRBD1	CASRRPRQGVHEQFF	TGCGCCAGCAGGCGGCCGAGACAGGGGGTTCATGAGCAGTTCTTC
TRBV27	16	TRBJ2-7	many	TRBD2	CASSLSGATPSYEQYF	TGTGCCAGCAGTTTAAGCGGGGCAACCCCTTCCTACGAGCAGTACTTC
TRBV7-9	16	TRBJ2-1	many	TRBD1	CASSSGQGRISNEQFF	TGTGCCAGCAGCAGCGGACAGGGCAGGATTTCAAATGAGCAGTTCTTC
TRBV6-1	17	TRBJ2-1	once	TRBD2	CASSEARGGRSYNEQFF	TGTGCCAGCAGTGAGGCTCGCGGGGGGCGAAGCTACAATGAGCAGTTCTTC
TRBV30	14	TRBJ1-2	many	-	CAWSVTGLNYGYTF	TGTGCCTGGAGTGTGACAGGCCTCAACTATGGCTACACCTTC
TRBV7-2	15	TRBJ2-3	many	-	CATKAGGGPADTQYF	TGTGCCACAAAGGCGGGTGGGGGCCCTGCAGATACGCAGTATTTT
TRBV3-1	14	TRBJ2-1	many	-	CASSQGPGKDEQFF	TGTGCCAGCAGCCAAGGGCCAGGGAAGGATGAGCAGTTCTTC
TRBV12-3/TRBV12-4	18	TRBJ2-3	few	TRBD2	CASSLNLAGGTGTDTQYF	TGTGCCAGCAGTTTAAACCTAGCGGGAGGGACGGGCACAGATACGCAGTATTTT
TRBV2	14	TRBJ2-1	many	TRBD1	CASRADRGGNEQFF	TGTGCCAGCAGAGCGGACAGGGGAGGAAATGAGCAGTTCTTC
TRBV19	15	TRBJ2-6	once	-	CASSIKNSGANVLTF	TGTGCCAGTAGTATCAAGAACTCTGGGGCCAACGTCCTGACTTTC
TRBV12-3/TRBV12-4	15	TRBJ1-1	many	-	CASSLGLQGTTEAFF	TGTGCCAGCAGTTTAGGCTTACAGGGAACGACTGAAGCTTTCTTT
TRBV20-1	16	TRBJ2-1	many	-	CSATQNRKGSYNEQFF	TGCAGTGCTACACAAAACAGGAAAGGCTCCTACAATGAGCAGTTCTTC
TRBV5-5	14	TRBJ1-2	many	-	CASSPEWTAYGYTF	TGTGCCAGCAGCCCCGAATGGACAGCCTATGGCTACACCTTC
TRBV11-2	15	TRBJ2-2	many	-	CASSSVQGWAGELFF	TGTGCCAGCAGCTCCGTGCAGGGATGGGCCGGGGAGCTGTTTTTT
TRBV12-3/TRBV12-4	14	TRBJ1-2	-	TRBD1	CASRDTGGHYGYTF	TGTGCCAGCAGGGATACAGGGGGGCACTATGGCTACACCTTC
TRBV7-9	15	TRBJ2-7	-	-	CASSLPTGLRHEQYF	TGTGCCAGCAGCTTGCCCACGGGACTGCGGCACGAGCAGTACTTC
TRBV11-2	15	TRBJ1-1	many	-	CASSSASYLNTEAFF	TGTGCCAGCAGCTCCGCTTCATATTTGAACACTGAAGCTTTCTTT
TRBV9	17	TRBJ2-4	-	-	CASSVDPAGGTKNIQYF	TGTGCCAGCAGCGTAGATCCGGCAGGGGGGACCAAAAACATTCAGTACTTC
TRBV5-4	15	TRBJ1-1	many	-	CASSWNQGMNTEAFF	TGTGCCAGCAGCTGGAACCAGGGGATGAACACTGAAGCTTTCTTT
TRBV30	14	TRBJ2-1	many	TRBD2	CAWWFAGGSNEQFF	TGTGCCTGGTGGTTTGCGGGAGGGAGTAATGAGCAGTTCTTC
TRBV5-8	15	TRBJ1-5	few	-	CASSSNKAYNQPQHF	TGTGCCAGCAGCTCGAACAAGGCCTACAATCAGCCCCAGCATTTT
TRBV12-3/TRBV12-4	18	TRBJ2-1	many	TRBD1	CASSSGQGHFSSYNEQFF	TGTGCCAGCAGTTCGGGACAGGGACATTTCAGCTCCTACAATGAGCAGTTCTTC
TRBV9	14	TRBJ2-1	many	-	CASSVARANNEQFF	TGTGCCAGCAGTGTTGCTAGGGCGAACAATGAGCAGTTCTTC
TRBV27	16	TRBJ2-2	many	TRBD2	CASSPSGGAGTGELFF	TGTGCCAGCAGTCCTAGCGGGGGGGCAGGCACCGGGGAGCTGTTTTTT
TRBV28	14	TRBJ1-6	many	-	CASQATATNSPLHF	TGTGCCAGCCAAGCGACCGCTACTAATTCACCCCTCCACTTT